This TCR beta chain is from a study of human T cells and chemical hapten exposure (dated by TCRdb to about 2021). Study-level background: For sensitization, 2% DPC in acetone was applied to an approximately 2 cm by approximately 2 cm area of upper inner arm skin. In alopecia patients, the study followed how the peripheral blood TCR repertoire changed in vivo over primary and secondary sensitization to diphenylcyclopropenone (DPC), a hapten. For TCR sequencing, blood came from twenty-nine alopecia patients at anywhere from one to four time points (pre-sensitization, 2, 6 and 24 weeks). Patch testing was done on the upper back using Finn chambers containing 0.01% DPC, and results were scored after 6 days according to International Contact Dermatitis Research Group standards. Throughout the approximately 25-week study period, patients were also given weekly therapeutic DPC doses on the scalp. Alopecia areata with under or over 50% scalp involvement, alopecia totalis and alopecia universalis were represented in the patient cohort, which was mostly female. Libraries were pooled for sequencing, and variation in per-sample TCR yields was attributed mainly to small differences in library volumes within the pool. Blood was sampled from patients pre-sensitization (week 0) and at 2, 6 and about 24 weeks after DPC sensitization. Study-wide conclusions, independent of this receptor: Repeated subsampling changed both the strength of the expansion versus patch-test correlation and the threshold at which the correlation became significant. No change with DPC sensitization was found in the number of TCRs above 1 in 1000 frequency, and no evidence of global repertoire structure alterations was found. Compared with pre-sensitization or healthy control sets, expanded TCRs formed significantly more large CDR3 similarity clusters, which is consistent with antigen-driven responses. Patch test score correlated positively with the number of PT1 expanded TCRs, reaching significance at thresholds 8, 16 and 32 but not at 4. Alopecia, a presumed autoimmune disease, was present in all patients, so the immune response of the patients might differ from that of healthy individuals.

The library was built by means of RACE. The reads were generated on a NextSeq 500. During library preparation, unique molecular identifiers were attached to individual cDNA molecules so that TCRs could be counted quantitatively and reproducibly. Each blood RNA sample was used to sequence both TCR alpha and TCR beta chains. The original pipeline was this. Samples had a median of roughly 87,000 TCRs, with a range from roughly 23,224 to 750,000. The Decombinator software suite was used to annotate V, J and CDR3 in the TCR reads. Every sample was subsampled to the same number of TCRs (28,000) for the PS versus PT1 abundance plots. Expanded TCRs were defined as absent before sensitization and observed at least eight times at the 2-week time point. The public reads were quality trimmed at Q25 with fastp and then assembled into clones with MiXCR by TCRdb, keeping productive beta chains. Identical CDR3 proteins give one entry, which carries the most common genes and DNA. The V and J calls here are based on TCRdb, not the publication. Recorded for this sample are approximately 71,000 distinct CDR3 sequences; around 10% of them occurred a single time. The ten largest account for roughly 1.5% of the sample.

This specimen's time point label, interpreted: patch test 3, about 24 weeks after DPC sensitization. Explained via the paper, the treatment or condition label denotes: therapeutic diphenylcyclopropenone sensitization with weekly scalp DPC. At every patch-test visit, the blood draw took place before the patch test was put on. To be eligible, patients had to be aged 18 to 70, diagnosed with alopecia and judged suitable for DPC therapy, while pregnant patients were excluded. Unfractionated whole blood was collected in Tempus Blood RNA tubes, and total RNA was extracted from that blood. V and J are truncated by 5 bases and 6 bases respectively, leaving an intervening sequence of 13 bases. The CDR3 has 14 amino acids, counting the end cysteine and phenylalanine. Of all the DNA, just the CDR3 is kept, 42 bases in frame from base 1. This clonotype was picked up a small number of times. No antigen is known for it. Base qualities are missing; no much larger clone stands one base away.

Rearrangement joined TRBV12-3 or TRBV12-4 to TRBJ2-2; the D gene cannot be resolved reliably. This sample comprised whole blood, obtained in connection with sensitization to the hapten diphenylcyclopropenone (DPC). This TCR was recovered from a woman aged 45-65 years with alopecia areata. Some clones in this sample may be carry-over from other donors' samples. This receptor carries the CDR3 CASSLPLLAGELFF. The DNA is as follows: TGTGCCAGCAGTCTCCCTTTGCTAGCCGGGGAGCTGTTTTTT.